This section outlines one T cell receptor (beta chain) sequence together with its context. What it recognizes is unknown. TCRdb keeps only in-frame clones here, not all; method: immunoSEQ multiplex PCR. The sample has 2 million to 2.5 million clones; 85% to 95% are singletons. Deletions cut 0 bases from V and 3 bases from J, with 11 bases between. The length of the CDR3 is 15 residues. Germline CDR1 reads KGHSH; CDR2 reads LQKENI. These data are taken from a study of shared clonotypes between healthy human individuals. Study-level background: Researchers assigned three CD4 naive, three CD4 memory, two CD8 naive and one CD8 memory plate to each donor.

Study-level points and caveats: Roughly 5% of naive CD4 clonotypes were common to four donors. Memory subsets generally showed lower estimated richness than naive subsets. What limited the represented genetic and exposure-history diversity was the small number of donors.

The V and J genes are TRBV18 and TRBJ2-5, with D hard to call. Input material: naive CD4+ T cells from PBMCs. Subset reported: CD45RA+ positively selected. The receptor comes from a man aged 18 to 35 in good health. Some clones in this sample may be carry-over from other donors' samples. As DNA, the CDR3 is TGTGCCAGCTCACCACCGAACTCCCGGGAAGAGACCCAGTACTTC. This translates into CASSPPNSREETQYF.